The clone carrying this T cell receptor (beta chain) was recorded many times. The antigen is not known. These data belong to a study of breast tumors, draining lymph nodes, adjacent tissues. Notes on the study in general: Data only fit, rather than demonstrated, lymph node origin of most tumor T cells. Compared with basal-like, luminal-like tumors shared significantly more repertoire with nontumor tissue. Most tumor T cells seemingly derive from lymph node, then expand in tumor.

This CDR3 comprises 16 residues. Germline assignment: CDR1 SGHAT and CDR2 FQNNGV. Between the trimmed V and J ends, which lost 4 bases and 8 bases, there was a span of 24 bases. Each CDR3 protein gets one entry after TCRdb re-called the multiplex PCR reads with MiXCR. The sample records roughly 32,000 distinct CDR3 sequences, about 36% being singletons. The rearrangement joins TRBV11-2 to TRBJ2-7; maybe TRBD1 (5 bases). This sequence was found in a female donor with breast cancer. Some clones in this sample may be carry-over from other donors' samples. The sequenced sample was breast tumor tissue. The DNA for the CDR3 is TGTGCCAGCAGCTCAAGTGGCAGGGCCCCTCTCCTAAAGCAGTACTTC. It specifies CASSSSGRAPLLKQYF.